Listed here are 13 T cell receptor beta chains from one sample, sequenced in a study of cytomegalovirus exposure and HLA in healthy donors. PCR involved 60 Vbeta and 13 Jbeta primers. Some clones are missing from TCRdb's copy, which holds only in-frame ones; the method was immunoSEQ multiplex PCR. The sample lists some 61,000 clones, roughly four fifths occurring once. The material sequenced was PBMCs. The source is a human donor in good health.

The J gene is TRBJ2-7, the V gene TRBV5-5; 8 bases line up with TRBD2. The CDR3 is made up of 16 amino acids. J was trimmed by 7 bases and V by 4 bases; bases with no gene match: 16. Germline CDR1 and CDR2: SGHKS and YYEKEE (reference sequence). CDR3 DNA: TGTGCCAGCAGCCCAGAACGGGGGGGCTGGGTGAAAGAGCAGTACTTC. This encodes CASSPERGGWVKEQYF.

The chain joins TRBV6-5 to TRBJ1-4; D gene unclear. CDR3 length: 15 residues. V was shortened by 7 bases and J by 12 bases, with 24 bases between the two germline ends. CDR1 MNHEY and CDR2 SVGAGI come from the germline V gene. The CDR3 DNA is TGTGCCAGCATGCGGGCAGGAGGAGGAGGAGTTGAACTGTTTTTT. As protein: CASMRAGGGGVELFF.

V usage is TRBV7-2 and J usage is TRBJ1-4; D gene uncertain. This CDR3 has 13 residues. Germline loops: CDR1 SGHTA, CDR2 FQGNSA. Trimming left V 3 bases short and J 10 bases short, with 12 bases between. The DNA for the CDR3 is TGTGCCAGCAGCTTCCAGGAGGACGGAAAACTGTTTTTT. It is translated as CASSFQEDGKLFF.

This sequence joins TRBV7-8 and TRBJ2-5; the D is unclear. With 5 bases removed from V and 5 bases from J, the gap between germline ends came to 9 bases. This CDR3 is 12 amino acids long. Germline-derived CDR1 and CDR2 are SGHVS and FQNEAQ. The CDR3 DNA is TGTGCCAGCAGCCCGGTTTCGGAGACCCAGTACTTC. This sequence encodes CASSPVSETQYF.

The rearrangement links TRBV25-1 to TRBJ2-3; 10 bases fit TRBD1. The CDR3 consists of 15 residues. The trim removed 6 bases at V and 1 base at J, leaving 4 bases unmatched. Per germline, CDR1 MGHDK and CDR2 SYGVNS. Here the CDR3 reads CASSDRGRGTDTQYF. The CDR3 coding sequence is TGTGCCAGCAGCGACAGGGGGCGCGGCACAGATACGCAGTATTTT. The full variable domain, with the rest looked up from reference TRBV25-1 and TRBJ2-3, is EADIYQTPRYLVIGTGKKITLECSQTMGHDKMYWYQQDPGMELHLIHYSYGVNSTEKGDLSSESTVSRIRTEHFPLTLESARPSHTSQYLCASSDRGRGTDTQYFGPGTRLTVL.

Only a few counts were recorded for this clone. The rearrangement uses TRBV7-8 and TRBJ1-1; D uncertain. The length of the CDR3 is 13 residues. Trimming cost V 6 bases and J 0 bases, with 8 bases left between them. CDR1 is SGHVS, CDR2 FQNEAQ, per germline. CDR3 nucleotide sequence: TGTGCCAGCAGATTGAGATTGAACACTGAAGCTTTCTTT. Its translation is CASRLRLNTEAFF. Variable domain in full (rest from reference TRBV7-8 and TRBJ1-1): GAGVSQSPRYKVAKRGQDVALRCDPISGHVSLFWYQQALGQGPEFLTYFQNEAQLDKSGLPSDRFFAERPEGSVSTLKIQRTQQEDSAVYLCASRLRLNTEAFFGQGTRLTVV.

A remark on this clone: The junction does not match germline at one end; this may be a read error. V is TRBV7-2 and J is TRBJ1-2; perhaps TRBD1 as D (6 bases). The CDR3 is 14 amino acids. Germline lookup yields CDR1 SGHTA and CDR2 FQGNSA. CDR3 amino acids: CASSTQGTNYGYPF. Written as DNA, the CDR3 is TGTGCCAGCAGCACACAGGGTACTAACTATGGCTACCCCTTC.

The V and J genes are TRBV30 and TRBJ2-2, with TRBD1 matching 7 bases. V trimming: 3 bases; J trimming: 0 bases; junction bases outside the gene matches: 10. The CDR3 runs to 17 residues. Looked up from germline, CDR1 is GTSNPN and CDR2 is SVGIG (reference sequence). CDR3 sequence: CAWSRQGLHANTGELFF. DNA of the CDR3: TGTGCCTGGAGCAGACAGGGATTGCACGCGAACACCGGGGAGCTGTTTTTT. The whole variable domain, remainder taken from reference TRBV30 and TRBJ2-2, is SQTIHQWPATLVQPVGSPLSLECTVEGTSNPNLYWYRQAAGRGLQLLFYSVGIGQISSEVPQNLSASRPQDRQFILSSKKLLLSDSGFYLCAWSRQGLHANTGELFFGEGSRLTVL.

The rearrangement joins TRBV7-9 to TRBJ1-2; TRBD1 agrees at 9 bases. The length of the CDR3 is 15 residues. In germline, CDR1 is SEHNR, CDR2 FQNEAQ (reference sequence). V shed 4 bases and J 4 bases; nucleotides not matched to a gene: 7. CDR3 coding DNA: TGTGCCAGCAGCTCAACAGGGGGCAAGGGCTATGGCTACACCTTC. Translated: CASSSTGGKGYGYTF. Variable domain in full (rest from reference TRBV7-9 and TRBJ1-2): DTGVSQNPRHKITKRGQNVTFRCDPISEHNRLYWYRQTLGQGPEFLTYFQNEAQLEKSRLLSDRFSAERPKGSFSTLEIQRTEQGDSAMYLCASSSTGGKGYGYTFGSGTRLTVV.

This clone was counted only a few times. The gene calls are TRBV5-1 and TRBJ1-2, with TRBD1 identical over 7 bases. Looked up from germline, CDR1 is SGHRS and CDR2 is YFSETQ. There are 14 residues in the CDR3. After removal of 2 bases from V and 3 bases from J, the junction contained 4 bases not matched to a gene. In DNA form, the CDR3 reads TGCGCCAGCAGCTTTGGGACAGCACACTATGGCTACACCTTC. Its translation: CASSFGTAHYGYTF.

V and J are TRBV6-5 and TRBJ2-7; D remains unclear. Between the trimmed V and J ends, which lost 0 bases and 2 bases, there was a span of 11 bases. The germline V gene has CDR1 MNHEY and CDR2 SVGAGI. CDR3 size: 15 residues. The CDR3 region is CASSYSRLPTYEQYF. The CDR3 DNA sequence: TGTGCCAGCAGTTACTCGAGACTTCCAACCTACGAGCAGTACTTC.

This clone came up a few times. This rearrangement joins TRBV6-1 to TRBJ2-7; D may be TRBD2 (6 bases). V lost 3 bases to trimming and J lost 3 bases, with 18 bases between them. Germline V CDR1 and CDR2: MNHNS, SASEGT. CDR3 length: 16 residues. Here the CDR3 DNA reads TGTGCCAGCAGTGACACCGGGGGAGCCACCATCTACGAGCAGTACTTC. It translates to CASSDTGGATIYEQYF.

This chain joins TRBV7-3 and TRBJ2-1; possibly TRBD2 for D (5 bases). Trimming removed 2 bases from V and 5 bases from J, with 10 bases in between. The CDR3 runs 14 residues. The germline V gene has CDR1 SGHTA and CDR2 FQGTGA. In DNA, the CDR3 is TGTGCCAGCAGCTTAGATCCGGGAAACAATGAGCAGTTCTTC. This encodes CASSLDPGNNEQFF.